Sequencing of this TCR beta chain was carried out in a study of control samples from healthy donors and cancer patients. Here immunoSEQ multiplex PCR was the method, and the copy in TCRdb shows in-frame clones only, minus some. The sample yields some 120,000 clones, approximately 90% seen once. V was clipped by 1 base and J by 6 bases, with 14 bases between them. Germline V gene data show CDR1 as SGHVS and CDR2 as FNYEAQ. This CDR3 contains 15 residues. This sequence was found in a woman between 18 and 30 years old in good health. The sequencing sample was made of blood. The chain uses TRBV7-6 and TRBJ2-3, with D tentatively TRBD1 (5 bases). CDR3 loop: CASSLGAGLGDTQYF. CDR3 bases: TGTGCCAGCAGCTTAGGGGCAGGGCTCGGGGATACGCAGTATTTT.